A selection of T cell receptor beta chains follows, all from one sample in a study of T cell repertoires in cytomegalovirus infection. TCRdb reprocessed the reads with MiXCR, giving one entry per CDR3 protein. The repertoire consists of about 740,000 distinct CDR3 sequences, with 35% to 45% occurring once and the leading ten covering 2.8%. The sequenced sample was PBMCs. The receptors here all came from a human donor in good health (CMV status not recorded). Some clones in this sample may be carry-over from other donors' samples. Both conserved end residues are part of each CDR3.

V,J,CDR3
TRBV28,TRBJ2-7,CAVSVRGGDEQYF
TRBV27,TRBJ2-4,CASSSGRGPENIQYF
TRBV28,TRBJ2-5,CASIGRQNQETQYF
TRBV4-1,TRBJ2-5,CASSREGEATTQYF
TRBV6-5,TRBJ1-4,CASSYGRSVELFF
TRBV12-3/TRBV12-4,TRBJ2-7,CASSFYGGSYEQYF
TRBV7-9,TRBJ2-3,CASSGPPHNKFTDTQYF
TRBV6-2/TRBV6-3,TRBJ2-3,CASSSGLAGNTDTQYF
TRBV15,TRBJ2-3,CATSRGFRPDTQYF
TRBV10-3,TRBJ2-1,CAISRFLLAGSENEQFF
TRBV7-9,TRBJ2-7,CASSPLDSGHEQYF
TRBV28,TRBJ1-2,CASRESLDYGYTF